This is a list of T cell receptor beta chains from one sample in a study of identical twins. TCRdb used MiXCR to reprocess the 5' RACE reads, holding one entry per CDR3 protein. This sample carries around 140,000 distinct CDR3 sequences, 3.5% of them seen once, and the ten largest clones take approximately 7.7%. Sequencing was done on a sample of memory T cells sorted from blood. The source of these receptors is a man aged 18 to 30 in good health. The CDR3 runs from the conserved cysteine through the conserved F or W. Fields, in order: V gene, D gene, J gene, clone size, CDR3 DNA, CDR3 protein. The D gene is left open where the match is weak. Where a row states a size, it is once, few, many or the class of an expanded clone; other rows omit it.

V: TRBV9; D: -; J: TRBJ2-3; size: many; DNA: TGTGCCAGCATGAATACAGATACGCAGTATTTT; CDR3: CASMNTDTQYF
V: TRBV15; D: -; J: TRBJ2-1; size: many; DNA: TGTGCCACCAGCAGAGATAGGGGGACCCAATACAATGAGCAGTTCTTC; CDR3: CATSRDRGTQYNEQFF
V: TRBV12-3/TRBV12-4; D: TRBD1; J: TRBJ2-1; size: many; DNA: TGTGCCAGCAGTTTCAGGGGGACAGGGGGCGTCTGGAATGAGCAGTTCTTC; CDR3: CASSFRGTGGVWNEQFF
V: TRBV5-1; D: -; J: TRBJ2-1; size: many; DNA: TGCGCCAGCAGCTTGGATCCAGGGGGGACTTACAATGAGCAGTTCTTC; CDR3: CASSLDPGGTYNEQFF
V: TRBV5-1; D: -; J: TRBJ2-5; size: many; DNA: TGCGCCAGCAGCTTGGCCATTGGCAGGGGAGGAGAGACCCAGTACTTC; CDR3: CASSLAIGRGGETQYF
V: TRBV2; D: -; J: TRBJ1-1; size: many; DNA: TGTGCCAGCAGAGACAGGAACACTGAAGCTTTCTTT; CDR3: CASRDRNTEAFF
V: TRBV7-2; D: TRBD2; J: TRBJ2-1; size: many; DNA: TGTGCCAGCAGCTTAGCTCGGGGGGCTAGCGGGAGAAAGACAATATACAATGAGCAGTTCTTC; CDR3: CASSLARGASGRKTIYNEQFF
V: TRBV7-2; D: -; J: TRBJ2-1; size: many; DNA: TGTGCCAGCAGCTTAGTTTCGGGACGGAATTACAATGAGCAGTTCTTC; CDR3: CASSLVSGRNYNEQFF
V: TRBV28; D: TRBD1; J: TRBJ1-5; size: many; DNA: TGTGCCAGCAGAGAGACAGGGCAAACTCAGCCCCAGCATTTT; CDR3: CASRETGQTQPQHF
V: TRBV6-5; D: -; J: TRBJ1-5; size: many; DNA: TGTGCCAGCAGTTACTCGTCCGAATACCAGCCCCAGCATTTT; CDR3: CASSYSSEYQPQHF
V: TRBV20-1; D: -; J: TRBJ2-6; size: many; DNA: TGCAGTGCTAGTTCCCTCTCTGGGGCCAACGTCCTGACTTTC; CDR3: CSASSLSGANVLTF
V: TRBV6-2/TRBV6-3; D: -; J: TRBJ2-3; size: many; DNA: TGTGCCAGCAGTTATGGCAGCCAGGCGGATACGCAGTATTTT; CDR3: CASSYGSQADTQYF
V: TRBV28; D: -; J: TRBJ2-3; size: many; DNA: TGTGCCAGCAGTAAGGCGGGACCTAGCACAGATACGCAGTATTTT; CDR3: CASSKAGPSTDTQYF
V: TRBV12-3/TRBV12-4; D: TRBD1; J: TRBJ1-1; size: many; DNA: TGTGCCAGCAGCCCAGGGGGGGCAGACACTGAAGCTTTCTTT; CDR3: CASSPGGADTEAFF
V: TRBV29-1; D: -; J: TRBJ2-1; size: many; DNA: TGCAGCGTTGAAGATGGGTGGGGGATTATCAATGAGCAGTTCTTC; CDR3: CSVEDGWGIINEQFF
V: TRBV3-1; D: -; J: TRBJ2-1; size: many; DNA: TGTGCCAGCAGCCGACAGACCGGGAGATTGGGCAATGAGCAGTTCTTC; CDR3: CASSRQTGRLGNEQFF
V: TRBV5-1; D: TRBD1; J: TRBJ2-3; size: many; DNA: TGCGCCAGCAGCTCGGGACAGGGCACAGATACGCAGTATTTT; CDR3: CASSSGQGTDTQYF
V: TRBV7-9; D: TRBD1; J: TRBJ2-3; size: many; DNA: TGTGCCAGCAGCTTACGGACAGGGACCACAGATACGCAGTATTTT; CDR3: CASSLRTGTTDTQYF
V: TRBV12-3/TRBV12-4; D: TRBD2; J: TRBJ2-5; size: few; DNA: TGTGCCTCGCATCGGGGGGACTACCAAGAGACCCAGTACTTC; CDR3: CASHRGDYQETQYF
V: TRBV7-9; D: TRBD2; J: TRBJ2-6; size: -; DNA: TGTGCCAGCAGCTTGGGCCGGGGGGACTCTGGGGCCAACGTCCTGACTTTC; CDR3: CASSLGRGDSGANVLTF
V: TRBV5-5; D: TRBD2; J: TRBJ2-7; size: many; DNA: TGTGCCAGCAGCTCCCTAGCGGGAGTTGGGCAGTACTTC; CDR3: CASSSLAGVGQYF
V: TRBV2; D: -; J: TRBJ2-7; size: many; DNA: TGTGCCAGCAAGGACGGCGGGACACGCTCCTACGAGCAGTACTTC; CDR3: CASKDGGTRSYEQYF
V: TRBV12-3/TRBV12-4; D: TRBD1; J: TRBJ1-2; size: many; DNA: TGTGCCAGCACCCCCGTGAGGACAGGGACCAACTATGGCTACACCTTC; CDR3: CASTPVRTGTNYGYTF
V: TRBV2; D: -; J: TRBJ1-3; size: few; DNA: TGTGCCAGCAGTGAACGCAGGGTGTGGGGTGGAAACACCATATATTTT; CDR3: CASSERRVWGGNTIYF
V: TRBV18; D: -; J: TRBJ2-1; size: -; DNA: TGTGCCAGCTCACCGAAAAATGAGCAGTTCTTC; CDR3: CASSPKNEQFF
V: TRBV4-1; D: -; J: TRBJ1-1; size: many; DNA: TGCGCCAGCAGCCAAGAAGAGACAGTCCCGAACACTGAAGCTTTCTTT; CDR3: CASSQEETVPNTEAFF
V: TRBV7-6; D: -; J: TRBJ2-1; size: few; DNA: TGTGCCAGCAGCTCACCCGCTCAGAGGCGTGAGCAGTTCTTC; CDR3: CASSSPAQRREQFF
V: TRBV4-3; D: TRBD2; J: TRBJ2-1; size: many; DNA: TGCGCCAGCAGCCAAGACCGGACTAGCGCATACAATGAGCAGTTCTTC; CDR3: CASSQDRTSAYNEQFF
V: TRBV2; D: TRBD2; J: TRBJ2-3; size: many; DNA: TGTGCCAGCAGACCTAGCGGGAGTGCAGATACGCAGTATTTT; CDR3: CASRPSGSADTQYF
V: TRBV5-1; D: TRBD2; J: TRBJ2-7; size: many; DNA: TGCGCCAGCAGCTCAGGGACTAGCGGCTACGAGCAGTACTTC; CDR3: CASSSGTSGYEQYF
V: TRBV15; D: TRBD2; J: TRBJ2-3; size: many; DNA: TGTGCCACCGGGGCGGGAGGCACAGATACGCAGTATTTT; CDR3: CATGAGGTDTQYF
V: TRBV20-1; D: -; J: TRBJ2-3; size: many; DNA: TGCAGTGCTAACGGAGGGAGCGCGAGGGGTACGCAGTATTTT; CDR3: CSANGGSARGTQYF
V: TRBV12-3/TRBV12-4; D: -; J: TRBJ1-2; size: many; DNA: TGTGCCAGCAGTTTAACGGACACGGGCTACACCTTC; CDR3: CASSLTDTGYTF
V: TRBV12-3/TRBV12-4; D: -; J: TRBJ1-5; size: few; DNA: TGTGCCAGCAGTCCGGGACATGTTCAGCCCCAGCATTTT; CDR3: CASSPGHVQPQHF
V: TRBV2; D: TRBD1; J: TRBJ1-2; size: many; DNA: TGTGCCACCCCGACAGGGGACCGTGGCTACACCTTC; CDR3: CATPTGDRGYTF
V: TRBV2; D: -; J: TRBJ1-5; size: few; DNA: TGTGCCAGCAGTGTGGGGCCCGGGGCTAGCAATCAGCCCCAGCATTTT; CDR3: CASSVGPGASNQPQHF
V: TRBV6-5; D: -; J: TRBJ1-5; size: many; DNA: TGTGCCAGCAAAAGTTTGGCAGGTCTAAGATATCAGCCCCAGCATTTT; CDR3: CASKSLAGLRYQPQHF
V: TRBV12-3/TRBV12-4; D: -; J: TRBJ2-1; size: many; DNA: TGTGCCAGCAGTCGGCAGGACTTC; CDR3: CASSRQDF
V: TRBV20-1; D: -; J: TRBJ2-7; size: many; DNA: TGCAGTGCCTCCCCGGTCTACGAGCAGTACTTC; CDR3: CSASPVYEQYF
V: TRBV20-1; D: -; J: TRBJ2-2; size: many; DNA: TGCAGTGCCCGCAGGACCGCGAACACCGGGGAGCTGTTTTTT; CDR3: CSARRTANTGELFF
V: TRBV7-7; D: -; J: TRBJ2-5; size: many; DNA: TGTGCCAGCAGCTTCGGAGGGCCCCAAGAGACCCAGTACTTC; CDR3: CASSFGGPQETQYF
V: TRBV5-1; D: -; J: TRBJ2-1; size: many; DNA: TGCGCCAGCAGCCTGGAGGTGGGGAATGAGCAGTTCTTC; CDR3: CASSLEVGNEQFF
V: TRBV9; D: -; J: TRBJ2-5; size: few; DNA: TGTGCCAGCAGCGTAGAGTGGTTGCCAGAAGAGACCCAGTACTTC; CDR3: CASSVEWLPEETQYF
V: TRBV15; D: -; J: TRBJ1-5; size: -; DNA: TGTGCCACCAGCAACGGGATGGACCAGCCCCAGCATTTT; CDR3: CATSNGMDQPQHF
V: TRBV7-9; D: TRBD1; J: TRBJ2-4; size: few; DNA: TGTGCCAGCAGCACGGGGACAGGGCCGGGAGACATTCAGTACTTC; CDR3: CASSTGTGPGDIQYF
V: TRBV20-1; D: TRBD1; J: TRBJ1-1; size: many; DNA: TGCAGTGCCACGACAGGGCGTACCGGGGCAGCTTTCTTT; CDR3: CSATTGRTGAAFF
V: TRBV12-3/TRBV12-4; D: TRBD2; J: TRBJ2-3; size: many; DNA: TGTGCCAGCAGTGGAGGGCGGGAGGGCACAGATACGCAGTATTTT; CDR3: CASSGGREGTDTQYF
V: TRBV13; D: TRBD1; J: TRBJ1-6; size: many; DNA: TGTGCCAGCAGCGCCAACCGGATACCGGGACAGGGGAAGAGCTCCTATAATTCACCCCTCCACTTT; CDR3: CASSANRIPGQGKSSYNSPLHF
V: TRBV6-4; D: -; J: TRBJ2-2; size: many; DNA: TGTGCCAGCAAAGCGGATGCGAACACCGGGGAGCTGTTTTTT; CDR3: CASKADANTGELFF
V: TRBV5-1; D: TRBD2; J: TRBJ2-3; size: many; DNA: TGCGCCAGCAGCATCGGGACTAGTCGGGAGCTAGGGTTGCAGTATTTT; CDR3: CASSIGTSRELGLQYF
V: TRBV7-8; D: -; J: TRBJ2-7; size: many; DNA: TGTGCCAGCAGCTCGTACTACACAGGCTACGAGCAGTACTTC; CDR3: CASSSYYTGYEQYF
V: TRBV20-1; D: -; J: TRBJ2-5; size: many; DNA: TGCAGTGCCGGTGGCGGGGAGACCCAGTACTTC; CDR3: CSAGGGETQYF
V: TRBV6-1; D: -; J: TRBJ2-1; size: many; DNA: TGTGCCAGCAGTCGTTCGGGCTTGATGATGGCCTACAATGAGCAGTTCTTC; CDR3: CASSRSGLMMAYNEQFF
V: TRBV30; D: -; J: TRBJ2-3; size: few; DNA: TGTGCCTGGAGTGAAACCAAATTAGTGGGGACAGATACGCAGTATTTT; CDR3: CAWSETKLVGTDTQYF
V: TRBV2; D: -; J: TRBJ1-4; size: many; DNA: TGTGCCAGCAGTGAAAGAGAAAAACTGTTTTTT; CDR3: CASSEREKLFF
V: TRBV20-1; D: -; J: TRBJ1-1; size: many; DNA: TGCAGTGCTCGAAACCTAATAGGAATGGGTACTGAAGCTTTCTTT; CDR3: CSARNLIGMGTEAFF
V: TRBV20-1; D: TRBD1; J: TRBJ2-1; size: many; DNA: TGCAGTGCTAGAGCCGGGACAGGCGCCAATGAGCAGTTCTTC; CDR3: CSARAGTGANEQFF
V: TRBV6-6; D: -; J: TRBJ2-7; size: few; DNA: TGTGCCAGCAGCCAAATATCCTCCTACGAGCAGTACTTC; CDR3: CASSQISSYEQYF
V: TRBV30; D: -; J: TRBJ1-2; size: -; DNA: TGTGCCTGCCTCGGGCCATATGGCTACACCTTC; CDR3: CACLGPYGYTF